These 23 T cell receptor beta chains were all obtained from the same sample, sequenced in a study of shared clonotypes between healthy human individuals. TCRdb's table, derived via immunoSEQ multiplex PCR, lists solely in-frame clones and lacks some. The sample consists of about 460,000 clones, roughly 80% of them appearing once. Specimen: PBMCs. These receptors came from a woman aged 40 to 50 in good health. Some clones in this sample may be carry-over from other donors' samples.

The chain joins TRBV5-1 to TRBJ2-2, with 10 positions matching TRBD2. Trimming took 4 bases from V and 5 from J; bases not matched to a gene: 14. CDR3 length: 18 amino acids. Germline lookup yields CDR1 SGHRS and CDR2 YFSETQ. The CDR3 spells CASSPTPPSGSTTGELFF. Here the CDR3 DNA reads TGCGCCAGCAGCCCTACCCCCCCTAGCGGGAGCACTACCGGGGAGCTGTTTTTT.

The chain combines TRBV15 with TRBJ2-1; D unclear. The CDR3 sequence is 16 residues long. Trimming took 0 bases from V and 0 from J, leaving 9 bases between them. Germline loops: CDR1 LNHNV, CDR2 YYDKDF (reference sequence). The CDR3: CATSREGGGSYNEQFF. The DNA of the CDR3 is TGTGCCACCAGCAGAGAGGGCGGTGGCTCCTACAATGAGCAGTTCTTC.

The rearrangement uses TRBV7-2 and TRBJ1-2; D call uncertain. CDR1 SGHTA and CDR2 FQGNSA come from the germline V gene. The CDR3 consists of 15 residues. Trimming took 2 bases from V and 0 from J, leaving 10 bases between them. The CDR3 nucleotides are TGTGCCAGCAGCTTACAACAGAGCACTAACTATGGCTACACCTTC. Translated, it gives CASSLQQSTNYGYTF.

This rearrangement joins TRBV6-1 to TRBJ2-7; no definite D call. In germline, CDR1 is MNHNS, CDR2 SASEGT. There are 11 residues in the CDR3. With 6 bases removed from V and 5 bases from J, the gap between germline ends came to 8 bases. CDR3 sequence reads: CASRVVDEQYF. The CDR3 DNA follows: TGTGCCAGCAGAGTAGTGGACGAGCAGTACTTC.

The rearrangement links TRBV7-2 to TRBJ2-5; D is possibly TRBD1 or TRBD2 (7 bases each). In germline, CDR1 is SGHTA, CDR2 FQGNSA. The CDR3 has 14 amino acids. The V end lost 7 bases, the J end lost 5 bases, and 17 bases lay between the germline ends. The CDR3 reads CASTRGLGGETQYF. The DNA for the CDR3 is TGTGCCAGCACCCGCGGACTAGGGGGCGAGACCCAGTACTTC.

V usage is TRBV30 and J usage is TRBJ1-2; TRBD1 might be the D (5 bases). Looked up from germline, CDR1 is GTSNPN and CDR2 is SVGIG (reference sequence). V dropped 0 bases and J dropped 6 bases, with 20 bases sitting between them. The CDR3 contains 16 residues. CDR3 bases: TGTGCCTGGAGTGTGGGGACCGTAGGAAGAGTGGATGGCTACACCTTC. This codes for CAWSVGTVGRVDGYTF.

Comments on this clone: One base separates it from a far larger clone, so it is likely a read error. V gene TRBV18 combines with J gene TRBJ2-7, with 16 bases aligning to TRBD2. This CDR3 comprises 19 residues. CDR1 is KGHSH, CDR2 LQKENI, per germline. CDR3 in amino acids: CASSLGLAGGPGHLYGQYF. The CDR3 DNA reads TGTGCCAGCTCACTGGGACTAGCGGGAGGGCCTGGGCACCTTTACGGGCAGTACTTC.

Concerning this clone: This may stem from a read error, because a much larger clone lies one nucleotide away. The chain has TRBV7-2 and TRBJ2-1; 8 nucleotides align to TRBD1. Germline CDR1 reads SGHTA; CDR2 reads FQGNSA. This CDR3 is 12 amino acids long. For the CDR3, the DNA is TGTGCCAGCAGCATCGGACAGGGCGAGCGGTTCTTC. Encoded protein: CASSIGQGERFF.

This clone was recorded at least ten times. V and J are TRBV20-1 and TRBJ1-2, with D maybe TRBD1 (5 bases). The CDR3 loop spans 10 amino acids. The V end was cut by 6 bases, the J end by 8 bases, with 10 bases between. Per germline, CDR1 DFQATT and CDR2 SNEGSKA (reference sequence). CDR3 loop: CSAQWGGYTF. The CDR3 coding sequence is TGCAGTGCCCAGTGGGGGGGCTACACCTTC.

Notes on this clone: A junction boundary mismatches the germline segment, possibly from a read error. Other DNA sequences in the same sample also yield this CDR3. The genes are TRBV30 and TRBJ2-2; 11 bases are a match to TRBD2. Germline-derived CDR1 and CDR2 are GTSNPN and SVGIG (reference sequence). The CDR3 is made up of 14 amino acids. In DNA form, the CDR3 reads TGTGCCTCCCTCCGACTAGCGGGAACCGGGGGGCTGTTTTTC. Amino acid sequence: CASLRLAGTGGLFF.

The V and J genes are TRBV5-4 and TRBJ1-2; D is uncertain. The CDR3 has 13 residues. V was pared by 2 bases and J by 0 bases, with 5 bases between. Germline V lookup: CDR1 SGHNT, CDR2 YYREEE (reference sequence). CDR3 bases: TGTGCCAGCAGCTTAGAGTCTAACTATGGCTACACCTTC. The encoded protein is CASSLESNYGYTF.

The V call is TRBV9, the J call TRBJ2-6; D gene uncertain. The CDR3 totals 14 residues. Germline CDR1 SGDLS, CDR2 YYNGEE. Between the trimmed V and J ends, which lost 7 bases and 5 bases, there was a span of 13 bases. CDR3 DNA: TGTGCCAGCGTCAAACAAAGTCGGGCCAACGTCCTGACTTTC. This gives the protein CASVKQSRANVLTF.

V usage is TRBV2 and J usage is TRBJ1-2; D is unclear. Germline V CDR1 and CDR2: SNHLY, FYNNEI. V shed 7 bases and J shed 8 bases, with 17 bases lying between them. The CDR3 is made up of 13 amino acids. CDR3 DNA sequence: TGTGCCAGCATAGGGTCGGCGACGGGGGGCTACACCTTC. Its translation is CASIGSATGGYTF. Variable domain in full (rest from reference TRBV2 and TRBJ1-2): EPEVTQTPSHQVTQMGQEVILRCVPISNHLYFYWYRQILGQKVEFLVSFYNNEISEKSEIFDDQFSVERPDGSNFTLKIRSTKLEDSAMYFCASIGSATGGYTFGSGTRLTVV.

The chain joins TRBV7-9 to TRBJ1-2, with 8 bases aligning to TRBD1. Per the germline V gene, CDR1 is SEHNR and CDR2 is FQNEAQ (reference sequence). Losses at the gene ends were 4 bases for V and 3 bases for J; bases not matched to a gene: 1. This CDR3 spans 13 amino acids. CDR3 sequence: CASSWDRYYGYTF. In DNA form, the CDR3 reads TGTGCCAGCAGCTGGGACAGGTACTATGGCTACACCTTC.

The rearrangement joins TRBV28 to TRBJ1-2, with D possibly TRBD1 on 5 matching bases. The germline V gene encodes CDR1 MDHEN and CDR2 SYDVKM. The CDR3 length is 16 residues. V dropped 6 bases and J dropped 0 bases, with 17 bases sitting between them. The CDR3 region has the DNA TGTGCCAGCAGCTCTCCCGGGACGGAATCTAACTATGGCTACACCTTC. The encoded protein is CASSSPGTESNYGYTF.

This chain uses TRBV29-1 with TRBJ1-1, with 8 nucleotides matching TRBD1. V lost 5 bases and J lost 8; bases outside the gene matches: 10. CDR1 and CDR2 (germline): SQVTM, ANQGSEA. CDR3 length: 13 amino acids. In DNA, the CDR3 is TGCAGCGTTAGACAGGGGCCGGAAAACGAAGCTTTCTTT. Protein sequence: CSVRQGPENEAFF.

CDR3 in DNA: TGCGCCAGCAGCCAACCCGGACAGCGGAACACTGAAGCTTTCTTT. As protein: CASSQPGQRNTEAFF. The V and J genes are TRBV4-1 and TRBJ1-1; D perhaps matches TRBD1 (6 bases). This CDR3 has 15 amino acids. V dropped 2 bases and J dropped 1 base, with 11 bases sitting between them. The germline V gene encodes CDR1 MGHRA and CDR2 YSYEKL.

This clone came up a few times. The V and J genes are TRBV6-1 and TRBJ2-7; 7 bases fit TRBD1. The CDR3 has 16 residues. The junction had 10 bases not matched to a gene; V was cut back by 3 bases and J by 2 bases. Per germline, CDR1 MNHNS and CDR2 SASEGT. The chain's CDR3 is CASSEPRQGITYEQYF. The CDR3 region has the DNA TGTGCCAGCAGTGAGCCCCGACAGGGTATTACCTACGAGCAGTACTTC.

This clone was seen once. Here the CDR3 reads CASKGRANTEAFF. The CDR3 DNA is TGTGCCAGCAAAGGCAGGGCGAACACTGAAGCTTTCTTT. The rearrangement joins TRBV28 to TRBJ1-1; D may be TRBD1 (5 bases). The CDR3 spans 13 residues. V lost 7 bases and J lost 1, with 10 bases in between. CDR1 and CDR2 from the germline V gene are MDHEN and SYDVKM. Drawing the rest from reference TRBV28 and TRBJ1-1, the complete variable domain is DVKVTQSSRYLVKRTGEKVFLECVQDMDHENMFWYRQDPGLGLRLIYFSYDVKMKEKGDIPEGYSVSREKKERFSLILESASTNQTSMYLCASKGRANTEAFFGQGTRLTVV.

This chain uses TRBV5-6 with TRBJ2-7; maybe TRBD1 (5 bases). This CDR3 has 13 residues. Trimming shortened V by 0 bases and J by 3 bases, and 7 bases separated the two germline ends. Germline CDR1 is SGHDT and CDR2 is YYEEEE. In DNA, the CDR3 is TGTGCCAGCAGCTTGGAAAGGGGCTACGAGCAGTACTTC. Translating gives CASSLERGYEQYF.

The V gene is TRBV7-8, the J gene TRBJ2-7; possible D gene TRBD2, 5 bases. The germline V gene encodes CDR1 SGHVS and CDR2 FQNEAQ. With 5 bases removed from V and 2 bases from J, the gap between germline ends came to 19 bases. This CDR3 region has 16 residues. The CDR3 region has the DNA TGTGCCAGCAGCCCCCCAGGCGGGTCGAACACCTACGAGCAGTACTTC. It yields the protein CASSPPGGSNTYEQYF.

For this clone: With only one base between it and a far larger clone, this is likely a read error. This chain joins TRBV14 and TRBJ2-7, with 10 bases aligning to TRBD1. The CDR3 totals 15 residues. Trimming cost V 5 bases and J 2 bases; bases outside gene matches: 6. The germline V gene encodes CDR1 SGHDN and CDR2 FVKESK. The CDR3 sequence is CASSVGTGVPYEQYF. The CDR3 DNA follows: TGTGCCAGCAGCGTCGGGACAGGGGTCCCCTACGAGCAGTACTTC.

V gene TRBV19 combines with J gene TRBJ2-2; D might be TRBD2 (6 bases). The CDR3 is made up of 16 amino acids. V shed 7 bases and J shed 4 bases, with 19 bases lying between them. Germline CDR1 LNHDA, CDR2 SQIVND (reference sequence). CDR3 sequence (DNA): TGTGCCAGTAAGATGGGGTGGGACTTCCTCACCGGGGAGCTGTTTTTT. It encodes CASKMGWDFLTGELFF. Drawing the rest from reference TRBV19 and TRBJ2-2, the complete variable domain is DGGITQSPKYLFRKEGQNVTLSCEQNLNHDAMYWYRQDPGQGLRLIYYSQIVNDFQKGDIAEGYSVSREKKESFPLTVTSAQKNPTAFYLCASKMGWDFLTGELFFGEGSRLTVL.